Given below is one T cell receptor beta chain in context. CDR1 is SGHTA and CDR2 is FQGNSA in the germline V gene. This CDR3 comprises 14 residues. Germline trimming cut 5 bases from V and 2 bases from J; bases unmatched to any gene: 4. The sample originates from a study of CD8 T cells in ankylosing spondylitis. One entry per CDR3 protein results from TCRdb running MiXCR on the 5' RACE reads. This table holds 150,000 or so distinct CDR3 sequences, 25% to 35% found once. Sequenced: synovial fluid, either unsorted or a sorted T cell fraction (not recorded which). The TCR sequence derives from a male donor with ankylosing spondylitis. V and J are TRBV7-2 and TRBJ2-5; 8 bases are a match to TRBD1. CDR3 in DNA: TGTGCCAGCAGCCATGGACAGGGTCAAGAGACCCAGTACTTC. This encodes CASSHGQGQETQYF.